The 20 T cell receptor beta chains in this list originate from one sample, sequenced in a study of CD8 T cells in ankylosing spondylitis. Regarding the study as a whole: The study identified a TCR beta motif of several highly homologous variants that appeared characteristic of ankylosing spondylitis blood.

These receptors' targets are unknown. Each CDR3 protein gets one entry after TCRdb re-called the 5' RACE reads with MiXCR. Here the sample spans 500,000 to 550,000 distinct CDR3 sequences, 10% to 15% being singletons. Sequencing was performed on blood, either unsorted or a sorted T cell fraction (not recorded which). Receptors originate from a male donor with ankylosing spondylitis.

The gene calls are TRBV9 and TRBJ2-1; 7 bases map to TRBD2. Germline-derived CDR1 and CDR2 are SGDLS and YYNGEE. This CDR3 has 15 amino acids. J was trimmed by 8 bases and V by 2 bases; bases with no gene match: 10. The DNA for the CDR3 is TGTGCCAGCAGCGTTAGGGCGGGAGATGGCTATGAGCAGTTCTTC. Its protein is CASSVRAGDGYEQFF. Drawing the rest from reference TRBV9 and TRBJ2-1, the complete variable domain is DSGVTQTPKHLITATGQRVTLRCSPRSGDLSVYWYQQSLDQGLQFLIQYYNGEERAKGNILERFSAQQFPDLHSELNLSSLELGDSALYFCASSVRAGDGYEQFFGPGTRLTVL.

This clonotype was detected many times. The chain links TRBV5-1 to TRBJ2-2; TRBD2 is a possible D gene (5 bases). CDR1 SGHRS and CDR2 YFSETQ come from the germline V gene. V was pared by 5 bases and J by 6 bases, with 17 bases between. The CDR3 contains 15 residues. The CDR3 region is CASRAVGAMAGELFF. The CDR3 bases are TGCGCCAGCAGGGCAGTGGGAGCGATGGCCGGGGAGCTGTTTTTT. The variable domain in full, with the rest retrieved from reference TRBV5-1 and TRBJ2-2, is KAGVTQTPRYLIKTRGQQVTLSCSPISGHRSVSWYQQTPGQGLQFLFEYFSETQRNKGNFPGRFSGRQFSNSRSEMNVSTLELGDSALYLCASRAVGAMAGELFFGEGSRLTVL.

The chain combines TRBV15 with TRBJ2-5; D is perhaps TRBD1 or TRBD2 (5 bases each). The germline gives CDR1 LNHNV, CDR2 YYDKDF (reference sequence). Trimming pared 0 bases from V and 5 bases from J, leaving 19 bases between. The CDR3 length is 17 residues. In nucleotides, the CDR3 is TGTGCCACCAGCAGAGAGTATGGGGGTGGCTTGGGCGAGACCCAGTACTTC. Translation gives CATSREYGGGLGETQYF.

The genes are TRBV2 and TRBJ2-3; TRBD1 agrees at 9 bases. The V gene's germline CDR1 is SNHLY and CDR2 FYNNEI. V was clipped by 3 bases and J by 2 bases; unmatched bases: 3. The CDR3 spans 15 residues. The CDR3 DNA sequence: TGTGCCAGCAGTGAGGACAGGGGATTCACAGATACGCAGTATTTT. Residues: CASSEDRGFTDTQYF. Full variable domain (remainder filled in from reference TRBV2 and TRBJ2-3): EPEVTQTPSHQVTQMGQEVILRCVPISNHLYFYWYRQILGQKVEFLVSFYNNEISEKSEIFDDQFSVERPDGSNFTLKIRSTKLEDSAMYFCASSEDRGFTDTQYFGPGTRLTVL.

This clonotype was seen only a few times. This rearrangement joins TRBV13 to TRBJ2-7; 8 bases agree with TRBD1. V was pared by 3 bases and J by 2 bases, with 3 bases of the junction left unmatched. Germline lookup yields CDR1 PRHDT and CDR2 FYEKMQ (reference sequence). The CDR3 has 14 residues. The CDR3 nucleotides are TGTGCCAGCAGCTTGGACAGGGACCCCTACGAGCAGTACGTC. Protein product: CASSLDRDPYEQYV.

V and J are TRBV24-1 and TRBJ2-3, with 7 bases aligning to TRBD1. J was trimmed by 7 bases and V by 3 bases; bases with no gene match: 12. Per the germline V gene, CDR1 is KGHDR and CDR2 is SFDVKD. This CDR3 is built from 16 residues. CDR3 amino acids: CATSDRTGETRNTQYF. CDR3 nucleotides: TGTGCCACCAGTGATCGGACAGGCGAAACTCGGAATACGCAGTATTTT.

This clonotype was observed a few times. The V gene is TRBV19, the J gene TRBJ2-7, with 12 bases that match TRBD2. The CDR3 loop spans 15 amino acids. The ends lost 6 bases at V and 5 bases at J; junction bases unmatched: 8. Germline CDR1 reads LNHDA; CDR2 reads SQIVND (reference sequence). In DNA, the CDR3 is TGTGCCAGTAGGACGACTAGCGGGAGTCCCCACGAGCAGTACTTC. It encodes CASRTTSGSPHEQYF.

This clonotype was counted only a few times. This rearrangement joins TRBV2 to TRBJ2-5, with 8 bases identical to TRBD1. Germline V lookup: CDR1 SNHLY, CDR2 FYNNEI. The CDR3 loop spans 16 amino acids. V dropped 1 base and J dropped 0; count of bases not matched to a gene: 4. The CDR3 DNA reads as TGTGCCAGCAGTGAAGGTGCAGGGGGCTACCAAGAGACCCAGTACTTC. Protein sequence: CASSEGAGGYQETQYF.

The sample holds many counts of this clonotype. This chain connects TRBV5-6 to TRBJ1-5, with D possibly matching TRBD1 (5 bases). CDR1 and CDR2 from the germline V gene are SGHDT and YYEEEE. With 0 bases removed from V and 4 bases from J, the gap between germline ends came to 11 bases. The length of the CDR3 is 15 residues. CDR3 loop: CASSLGQPPNQPQHF. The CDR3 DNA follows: TGTGCCAGCAGCTTGGGACAGCCACCTAATCAGCCCCAGCATTTT.

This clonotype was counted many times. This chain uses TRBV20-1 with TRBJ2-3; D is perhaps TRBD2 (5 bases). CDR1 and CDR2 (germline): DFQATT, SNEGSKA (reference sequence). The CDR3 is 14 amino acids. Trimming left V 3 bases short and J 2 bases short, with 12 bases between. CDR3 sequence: CSASRTGLTDTQYF. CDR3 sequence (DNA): TGCAGTGCTAGCAGGACTGGGCTCACAGATACGCAGTATTTT.

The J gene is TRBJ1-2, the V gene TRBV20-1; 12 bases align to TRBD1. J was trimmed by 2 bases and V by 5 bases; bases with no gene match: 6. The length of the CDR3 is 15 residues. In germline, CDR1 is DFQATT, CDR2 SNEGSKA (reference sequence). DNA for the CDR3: TGCAGTGCTCCGGGACAGGGGGCTCTCAACTATGGCTACACCTTC. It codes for CSAPGQGALNYGYTF.

The CDR3 loop is CASSKGTIGTYEQYV. The CDR3 nucleotides are TGTGCCAGCAGCAAAGGGACTATCGGGACCTACGAGCAGTACGTC. V and J are TRBV21-1 and TRBJ2-7; TRBD2, as called in the table, went unchecked against the DNA. TRBV21-1 is given as a pseudogene. The CDR3 has 15 residues.

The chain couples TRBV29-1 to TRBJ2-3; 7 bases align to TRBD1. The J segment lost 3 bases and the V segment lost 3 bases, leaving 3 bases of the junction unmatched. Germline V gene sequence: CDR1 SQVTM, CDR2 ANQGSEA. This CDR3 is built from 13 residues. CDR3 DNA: TGCAGCGTTGAGGGACAGTCGACAGATACGCAGTATTTT. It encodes CSVEGQSTDTQYF.

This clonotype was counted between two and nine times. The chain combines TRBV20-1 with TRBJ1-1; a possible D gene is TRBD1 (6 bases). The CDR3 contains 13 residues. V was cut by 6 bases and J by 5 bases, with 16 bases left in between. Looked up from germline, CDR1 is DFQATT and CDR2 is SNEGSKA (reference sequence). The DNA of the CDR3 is TGCAGTGCCACACAGGGAGTAAGGACTGAAGCTTTCTTT. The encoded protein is CSATQGVRTEAFF.

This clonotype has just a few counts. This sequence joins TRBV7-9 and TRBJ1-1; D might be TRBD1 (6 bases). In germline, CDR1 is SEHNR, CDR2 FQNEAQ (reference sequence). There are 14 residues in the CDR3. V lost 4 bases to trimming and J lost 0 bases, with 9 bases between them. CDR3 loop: CASSSQGVNTEAFF. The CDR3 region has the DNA TGTGCCAGCAGCTCACAGGGAGTGAACACTGAAGCTTTCTTT.

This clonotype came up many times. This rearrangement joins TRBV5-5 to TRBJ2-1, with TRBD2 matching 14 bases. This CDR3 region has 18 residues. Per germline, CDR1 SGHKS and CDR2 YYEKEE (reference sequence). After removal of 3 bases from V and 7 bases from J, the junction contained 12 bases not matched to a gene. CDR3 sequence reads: CASSWGPGLAGEGNEQFF. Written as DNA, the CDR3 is TGTGCCAGCAGCTGGGGTCCGGGACTAGCGGGAGAGGGTAATGAGCAGTTCTTC.

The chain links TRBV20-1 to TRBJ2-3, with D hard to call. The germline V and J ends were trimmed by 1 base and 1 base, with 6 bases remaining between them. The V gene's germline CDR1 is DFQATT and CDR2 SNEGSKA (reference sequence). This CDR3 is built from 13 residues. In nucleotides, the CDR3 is TGCAGTGCTAGAGTCGAGGGCACAGATACGCAGTATTTT. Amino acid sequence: CSARVEGTDTQYF.

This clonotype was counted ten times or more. CDR3 region: CASSRGTSGSREQFF. CDR3 DNA sequence: TGTGCCAGCAGCCGGGGGACTAGCGGGAGCCGTGAGCAGTTCTTC. This chain joins TRBV11-1 and TRBJ2-1, with 14 bases identical to TRBD2. The CDR3 is 15 residues long. J was trimmed by 9 bases and V by 5 bases; bases with no gene match: 6. Per germline, CDR1 SGHAT and CDR2 FQDESV (reference sequence). Complete variable domain (other parts from reference TRBV11-1 and TRBJ2-1): EAEVAQSPRYKITEKSQAVAFWCDPISGHATLYWYRQILGQGPELLVQFQDESVVDDSQLPKDRFSAERLKGVDSTLKIQPAELGDSAMYLCASSRGTSGSREQFFGPGTRLTVL.

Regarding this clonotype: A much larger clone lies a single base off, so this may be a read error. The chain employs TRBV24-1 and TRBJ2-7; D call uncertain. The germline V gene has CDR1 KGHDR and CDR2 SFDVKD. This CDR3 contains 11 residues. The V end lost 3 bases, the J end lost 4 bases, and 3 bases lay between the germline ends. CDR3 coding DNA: TGTGCCACCAGTGATACTTACGAGCAGTACTTC. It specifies CATSDTYEQYF.

The CDR3 DNA reads as TGCGCCAGCAGCCAAGCACCCAGGGAGAGCACCATATATTTT. As protein: CASSQAPRESTIYF. The chain joins TRBV4-1 to TRBJ1-3, with D possibly TRBD1 on 5 matching bases. The germline gives CDR1 MGHRA, CDR2 YSYEKL. The V end lost 1 base, the J end lost 9 bases, and 13 bases lay between the germline ends. CDR3 length: 14 residues.